These 14 T cell receptor beta chains originate from one sample sequenced in a study of T cells in localized non-small cell lung cancer. Sequencing used immunoSEQ multiplex PCR; TCRdb keeps in-frame clones, though not all of them. The sample yields roughly 16,000 clones, 70% to 90% seen once. The source was peripheral blood, collected before any cancer treatment. The receptors originated from a male donor older than 55 with stage I lung adenocarcinoma.

The chain is built from TRBV28 and TRBJ1-1, with 8 bases matching TRBD1. CDR1 is MDHEN and CDR2 is SYDVKM in the germline V gene. The CDR3 consists of 14 residues. Trimming cost V 7 bases and J 1 base; bases outside gene matches: 5. Here the CDR3 reads CASTPGQENTEAFF. The CDR3 DNA reads as TGTGCCAGCACCCCGGGACAGGAGAACACTGAAGCTTTCTTT. Combining the CDR3 with reference TRBV28 and TRBJ1-1 gives the whole variable domain DVKVTQSSRYLVKRTGEKVFLECVQDMDHENMFWYRQDPGLGLRLIYFSYDVKMKEKGDIPEGYSVSREKKERFSLILESASTNQTSMYLCASTPGQENTEAFFGQGTRLTVV.

The V and J genes are TRBV7-6 and TRBJ2-3; a possible D gene is TRBD2 (5 bases). The CDR3 covers 14 residues. V lost 2 bases, J lost 3 bases, and 9 bases lay in between. CDR1 and CDR2 (germline): SGHVS, FNYEAQ. CDR3 sequence: CASSLRRGTDTQYF. In nucleotides, the CDR3 is TGTGCCAGCAGCTTAAGGCGAGGGACAGATACGCAGTATTTT.

This clone appeared once. The chain employs TRBV10-1 and TRBJ1-5, with D hard to call. Germline CDR1 WNHNN, CDR2 SYGVQD (reference sequence). The V end lost 4 bases, the J end lost 2 bases, and 6 bases lay between the germline ends. CDR3 length: 13 residues. Here the CDR3 DNA reads TGCGCCAGCAGTGTTAGCGGCAATCAGCCCCAGCATTTT. As protein: CASSVSGNQPQHF.

The V call is TRBV7-2, the J call TRBJ2-5; D gene unclear. Germline lookup yields CDR1 SGHTA and CDR2 FQGNSA. The germline V and J ends were trimmed by 2 bases and 2 bases, with 6 bases remaining between them. The CDR3 has 13 amino acids. In nucleotides, the CDR3 is TGTGCCAGCAGCTTACAACAGCAAGAGACCCAGTACTTC. Amino acids: CASSLQQQETQYF.

The rearrangement uses TRBV27 and TRBJ2-1; tentatively, D is TRBD1 or TRBD2 (6 bases each). The V end was cut by 8 bases, the J end by 7 bases, with 12 bases between. Germline values: CDR1 MNHEY, CDR2 SMNVEV (reference sequence). CDR3 length equals 12 residues. The CDR3 reads CASSWRGNEQFF. The CDR3 DNA reads TGTGCCAGCTCCTGGAGGGGGAATGAGCAGTTCTTC.

The chain uses TRBV9 and TRBJ2-7, with TRBD1 matching 8 bases. CDR3 size: 15 residues. The V segment lost 0 bases and the J segment 8 bases; nucleotides outside the gene matches: 10. The germline V gene has CDR1 SGDLS and CDR2 YYNGEE. The CDR3 bases are TGTGCCAGCAGCGTAGCCACCGGGCAGGGGGCCAAGCAGTACTTC. This codes for CASSVATGQGAKQYF.

V gene TRBV4-1 combines with J gene TRBJ2-7; 7 nucleotides line up with TRBD2. Germline lookup yields CDR1 MGHRA and CDR2 YSYEKL. With 4 bases clipped from V and 6 bases from J, the junction kept 27 bases outside the gene matches. This CDR3 is built from 20 residues. As DNA, the CDR3 is TGCGCCAGCAGCCCAAATGTCCCCCCGACTAGCTCCAGAAATCTGCGCGAGCAGTACTTC. The encoded protein is CASSPNVPPTSSRNLREQYF.

The genes are TRBV7-9 and TRBJ2-3, with D unclear. Germline loops: CDR1 SEHNR, CDR2 FQNEAQ (reference sequence). This CDR3 has 13 residues. V dropped 5 bases and J dropped 4 bases, with 10 bases sitting between them. CDR3 loop: CASSAPAADTQYF. The DNA for the CDR3 is TGTGCCAGCAGCGCCCCCGCCGCAGATACGCAGTATTTT.

This chain links TRBV29-1 with TRBJ2-1; TRBD2 aligns across 12 bases. The CDR3 is made up of 14 amino acids. After removal of 4 bases from V and 9 bases from J, the junction contained 7 bases not matched to a gene. Germline V gene data show CDR1 as SQVTM and CDR2 as ANQGSEA. The CDR3 coding sequence is TGCAGCGTTGGGAGACTAGCGGGAGTTGGTGAGCAGTTCTTC. Translating it yields CSVGRLAGVGEQFF.

This chain joins TRBV21-1 and TRBJ2-7; the table's D gene call, TRBD1, was not cross checked with the DNA. TRBV21-1 counts as a pseudogene. CDR3 length equals 17 residues. The CDR3 DNA reads as TGTGCCAGCAGCAAAGAAAGCCGGGACACCACAGACTACGAGCAGTACTTC. Amino acids: CASSKESRDTTDYEQYF.

To note about this clone: A junction boundary mismatches the germline segment, possibly from a read error. This chain uses TRBV2 with TRBJ2-1; no clear D. Germline V CDR1 and CDR2: SNHLY, FYNNEI. The CDR3 has 11 amino acids. The CDR3 coding sequence is TGTGCCAGCAGTGAATACAGTGAGCAGTTCTTC. This translates into CASSEYSEQFF. Complete variable domain (other parts from reference TRBV2 and TRBJ2-1): EPEVTQTPSHQVTQMGQEVILRCVPISNHLYFYWYRQILGQKVEFLVSFYNNEISEKSEIFDDQFSVERPDGSNFTLKIRSTKLEDSAMYFCASSEYSEQFFGPGTRLTVL.

This chain uses TRBV10-2 with TRBJ2-5, with 10 bases matching TRBD1. J lost 4 bases, V lost 6 bases, and 11 bases had no gene match. The CDR3 totals 16 residues. Germline loops: CDR1 WSHSY, CDR2 SAAADI. DNA for the CDR3: TGCGCCAGCAGAGCCTCCCCGGGACAGGGGAGAGAGACCCAGTACTTC. Protein: CASRASPGQGRETQYF.

V and J are TRBV18 and TRBJ2-3; the match to TRBD2 covers 10 bases. The CDR3 has 15 amino acids. The V segment lost 5 bases and the J segment 3 bases; nucleotides outside the gene matches: 5. Germline V gene data show CDR1 as KGHSH and CDR2 as LQKENI. The CDR3 loop reads CASSSGLAETDTQYF. The CDR3 bases are TGTGCCAGCTCATCCGGACTAGCGGAAACAGATACGCAGTATTTT.

V gene TRBV5-6 combines with J gene TRBJ2-6; D uncertain. Trimming removed 6 bases at V and 5 bases at J, with 21 bases between. CDR3 length equals 17 residues. Germline V gives CDR1 SGHDT, CDR2 YYEEEE. DNA of the CDR3: TGTGCCAGCATTGGTACCAATACACAAAGTCGGGCCAACGTCCTGACTTTC. As protein: CASIGTNTQSRANVLTF.